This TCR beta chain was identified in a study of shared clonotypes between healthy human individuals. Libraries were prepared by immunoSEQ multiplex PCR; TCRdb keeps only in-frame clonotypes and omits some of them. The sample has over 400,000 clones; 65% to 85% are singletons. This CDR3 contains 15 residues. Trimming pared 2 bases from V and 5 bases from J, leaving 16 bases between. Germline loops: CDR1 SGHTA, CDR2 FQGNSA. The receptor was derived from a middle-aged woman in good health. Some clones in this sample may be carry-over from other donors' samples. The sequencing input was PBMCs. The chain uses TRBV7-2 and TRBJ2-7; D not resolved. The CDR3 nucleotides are TGTGCCAGCAGCTTAAATCGGGCAGTTTTTCACGAGCAGTACTTC. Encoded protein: CASSLNRAVFHEQYF.